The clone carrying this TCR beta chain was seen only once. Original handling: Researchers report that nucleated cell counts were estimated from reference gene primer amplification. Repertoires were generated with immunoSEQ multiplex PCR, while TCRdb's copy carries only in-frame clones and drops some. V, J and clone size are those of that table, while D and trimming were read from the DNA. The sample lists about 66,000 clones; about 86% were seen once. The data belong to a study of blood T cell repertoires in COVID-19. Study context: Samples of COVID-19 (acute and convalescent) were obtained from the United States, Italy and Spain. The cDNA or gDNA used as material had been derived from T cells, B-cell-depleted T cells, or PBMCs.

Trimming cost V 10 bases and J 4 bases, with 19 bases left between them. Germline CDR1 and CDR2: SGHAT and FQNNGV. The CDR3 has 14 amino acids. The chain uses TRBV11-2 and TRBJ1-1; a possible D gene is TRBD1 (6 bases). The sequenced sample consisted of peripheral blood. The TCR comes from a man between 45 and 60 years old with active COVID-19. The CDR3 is CATRAYRDGTEAFF. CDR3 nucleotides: TGTGCCACGCGCGCATACAGGGATGGCACTGAAGCTTTCTTT.